A selection of T cell receptor beta chains follows, all from one sample in a study of STAT3 mutations in large granular lymphocyte leukemia. Sequencing used immunoSEQ multiplex PCR; TCRdb keeps in-frame clones, though not all of them. The sample includes tens of thousands of clones, approximately 83% of them seen just once. Sequences were obtained from peripheral blood mononuclear cells. The receptors were gathered from a man between 60 and 70 years old with T-cell large granular lymphocyte leukemia. Some clones in this sample may be carry-over from other donors' samples. The CDR3 runs from the conserved cysteine through the conserved F or W. Fields, in order: V gene, clone size, D gene, J gene, CDR3 DNA, CDR3 protein. The D gene is left open where the match is weak. Clone sizes are given selectively: once, few, many, or a class where the clone is expanded.

v_call: TRBV14; clone_size: NA; d_call: NA; j_call: TRBJ1-5; cdr3_nt: TGTGCCAGCAGCCAGTCAGCTGGCAATCAGCCCCAGCATTTT; cdr3_aa: CASSQSAGNQPQHF
v_call: TRBV27; clone_size: few; d_call: NA; j_call: TRBJ1-5; cdr3_nt: TGTGCCAGCAGTCCCAGCCCTTTGAGCAATCAGCCCCAGCATTTT; cdr3_aa: CASSPSPLSNQPQHF
v_call: TRBV5-6; clone_size: NA; d_call: TRBD2; j_call: TRBJ2-2; cdr3_nt: TGTGCCAGCAGCCCGTTAGCGGGAGACGTCACCGGGGAGCTGTTTTTT; cdr3_aa: CASSPLAGDVTGELFF
v_call: TRBV10-3; clone_size: NA; d_call: NA; j_call: TRBJ2-7; cdr3_nt: TGTGCCATCAGTGATTTGGGTTCTGGGGCCGTCCACGAGCAGTACTTC; cdr3_aa: CAISDLGSGAVHEQYF
v_call: TRBV7-6; clone_size: NA; d_call: TRBD2; j_call: TRBJ2-7; cdr3_nt: TGTGCCAGCAGCCCTGGACTAGTCCACGAGCAGTACTTC; cdr3_aa: CASSPGLVHEQYF
v_call: TRBV29-1; clone_size: NA; d_call: NA; j_call: TRBJ2-3; cdr3_nt: TGCAGCGTTGGGGCAGGGGCATCAGATACGCAGTATTTT; cdr3_aa: CSVGAGASDTQYF
v_call: TRBV29-1; clone_size: NA; d_call: NA; j_call: TRBJ1-1; cdr3_nt: TGCAGCGTTGAAAGGGACGGACCGAACACTGAAGCTTTCTTT; cdr3_aa: CSVERDGPNTEAFF
v_call: TRBV5-1; clone_size: NA; d_call: NA; j_call: TRBJ1-1; cdr3_nt: TGCGCCAGCAGCTTGGAACTGGGCACTGAAGCTTTCTTT; cdr3_aa: CASSLELGTEAFF
v_call: TRBV5-4; clone_size: NA; d_call: NA; j_call: TRBJ2-5; cdr3_nt: TGTGCCAGCAGCTCGGACGTAGAATACGCGGAGACCCAGTACTTC; cdr3_aa: CASSSDVEYAETQYF
v_call: TRBV29-1; clone_size: NA; d_call: TRBD2; j_call: TRBJ2-2; cdr3_nt: TGCAGCGGGACCTCAAGAGCGGGAGGGTCTACCGGGGAGCTGTTTTTT; cdr3_aa: CSGTSRAGGSTGELFF
v_call: TRBV30; clone_size: NA; d_call: NA; j_call: TRBJ1-5; cdr3_nt: TGTGCCTGGAGTGCTGGGAATCAGCCCCAGCATTTT; cdr3_aa: CAWSAGNQPQHF
v_call: TRBV27; clone_size: NA; d_call: NA; j_call: TRBJ1-4; cdr3_nt: TGTGCCAGCAGCGCACCGGGACAACCAAATGAAAAACTGTTTTTT; cdr3_aa: CASSAPGQPNEKLFF
v_call: TRBV19; clone_size: once; d_call: TRBD2; j_call: TRBJ2-4; cdr3_nt: TGTGCCAGTAGCCCCAGGACTAGCGGGAGGGGAAACATTCAGTACTTC; cdr3_aa: CASSPRTSGRGNIQYF
v_call: TRBV5-4; clone_size: NA; d_call: TRBD2; j_call: TRBJ2-3; cdr3_nt: TGTGCCAGCAGCCCACTACTAGCGGAGGGCCCAGATACGCAGTATTTT; cdr3_aa: CASSPLLAEGPDTQYF
v_call: TRBV7-8; clone_size: NA; d_call: TRBD1; j_call: TRBJ2-2; cdr3_nt: TGTGCCAGCAGCCAGCTGACAGGGGGCGGGGAGCTGTTTTTT; cdr3_aa: CASSQLTGGGELFF
v_call: TRBV5-4; clone_size: few; d_call: NA; j_call: TRBJ2-2; cdr3_nt: TGTGCCAGCAGCTTCCAGGGCACCGGGGAGCTGTTTTTT; cdr3_aa: CASSFQGTGELFF
v_call: TRBV28; clone_size: NA; d_call: NA; j_call: TRBJ2-5; cdr3_nt: TGTGCCAGCAGCCCCCCGCCCGCAGAGACCCAGTACTTC; cdr3_aa: CASSPPPAETQYF
v_call: TRBV18; clone_size: NA; d_call: NA; j_call: TRBJ2-1; cdr3_nt: TGTGCCAGCTCACCTACCCATCGCGGCTACAATGAGCAGTTCTTC; cdr3_aa: CASSPTHRGYNEQFF
v_call: TRBV28; clone_size: NA; d_call: NA; j_call: TRBJ1-6; cdr3_nt: TGTGCCAGCAGCTTCAGGGGAGTAACGACACCCCTCCACTTT; cdr3_aa: CASSFRGVTTPLHF
v_call: TRBV7-6; clone_size: NA; d_call: NA; j_call: TRBJ2-3; cdr3_nt: TGTGCCAGCAGCTTAGAAACTGGAGATACGCAGTATTTT; cdr3_aa: CASSLETGDTQYF
v_call: TRBV7-2; clone_size: NA; d_call: TRBD1; j_call: TRBJ1-2; cdr3_nt: TGTGCCAGCAGCTTCGACAGGGGGCGACGGGGCTACACCTTC; cdr3_aa: CASSFDRGRRGYTF
v_call: TRBV19; clone_size: NA; d_call: NA; j_call: TRBJ1-4; cdr3_nt: TGTGCCAGCACAACAGGGAGAGGTGAAAAACTGTTTTTT; cdr3_aa: CASTTGRGEKLFF
v_call: TRBV5-1; clone_size: NA; d_call: TRBD1; j_call: TRBJ1-3; cdr3_nt: TGCGCCAGCAGCACGGGACAGGAAGGAAACACCATATATTTT; cdr3_aa: CASSTGQEGNTIYF
v_call: TRBV30; clone_size: few; d_call: NA; j_call: TRBJ1-2; cdr3_nt: TGTGCCTGGAGTGTAAACGACGGCTATGGCTACACCTTC; cdr3_aa: CAWSVNDGYGYTF
v_call: TRBV7-9; clone_size: NA; d_call: NA; j_call: TRBJ1-2; cdr3_nt: TGTGCCAGCAGCCTCGAGACAGTCCTCTATGGCTACACCTTC; cdr3_aa: CASSLETVLYGYTF
v_call: TRBV28; clone_size: NA; d_call: TRBD1; j_call: TRBJ2-5; cdr3_nt: TGTGCCAGCAGTCCGCCCCTTTGGGACAGGGAACAAGAGACCCAGTACTTC; cdr3_aa: CASSPPLWDREQETQYF
v_call: TRBV9; clone_size: few; d_call: TRBD2; j_call: TRBJ2-3; cdr3_nt: TGTGCCAGCAGCGTTCCAGCGGGAGGTACAGATACGCAGTATTTT; cdr3_aa: CASSVPAGGTDTQYF
v_call: TRBV13; clone_size: NA; d_call: NA; j_call: TRBJ2-1; cdr3_nt: TGTGCCAGCAGCTCCCCACCCGACTCGCCGAGCTCCTACAATGAGCAGTTCTTC; cdr3_aa: CASSSPPDSPSSYNEQFF
v_call: TRBV5-1; clone_size: NA; d_call: TRBD1; j_call: TRBJ1-1; cdr3_nt: TGCGCCAGCAGCTTGGGCGGACAGGGGACGAACACTGAAGCTTTCTTT; cdr3_aa: CASSLGGQGTNTEAFF
v_call: TRBV13; clone_size: NA; d_call: NA; j_call: TRBJ2-5; cdr3_nt: TGTGCCAGCAGCTTAGGAGAATCTAGCGCAGAGACCCAGTACTTC; cdr3_aa: CASSLGESSAETQYF
v_call: TRBV6-5; clone_size: NA; d_call: TRBD2; j_call: TRBJ2-1; cdr3_nt: TGTGCCAGCAGACCCCGTGGGGTAGCGGGAGGTGAGCAGTTCTTC; cdr3_aa: CASRPRGVAGGEQFF
v_call: TRBV29-1; clone_size: NA; d_call: TRBD1; j_call: TRBJ1-2; cdr3_nt: TGCAGCGTTACAGGGGAAGGTCCCTCTATCTATGGCTACACCTTC; cdr3_aa: CSVTGEGPSIYGYTF
v_call: TRBV19; clone_size: NA; d_call: TRBD2; j_call: TRBJ2-3; cdr3_nt: TGTGCCAGTAGTAGCCAGCGGGAAGCCACAGATACGCAGTATTTT; cdr3_aa: CASSSQREATDTQYF
v_call: TRBV7-2; clone_size: few; d_call: TRBD1; j_call: TRBJ2-5; cdr3_nt: TGTGCCAGCAGCTTAGCAGGGGGCCCGGGGACCCAGTACTTC; cdr3_aa: CASSLAGGPGTQYF
v_call: TRBV28; clone_size: NA; d_call: TRBD1; j_call: TRBJ1-5; cdr3_nt: TGTGCCAGCAGAGAACTGGGACAGTATAGCAATCGGCCCCAGCATTTT; cdr3_aa: CASRELGQYSNRPQHF
v_call: TRBV5-1; clone_size: NA; d_call: NA; j_call: TRBJ2-7; cdr3_nt: TGCGCCAGCAGCCACCCCCAGGACCGCCGCGAGCAGTACTTC; cdr3_aa: CASSHPQDRREQYF
v_call: TRBV9; clone_size: NA; d_call: TRBD2; j_call: TRBJ2-2; cdr3_nt: TGTGCCAGCAGCGTAGGGGGACTAGCGGGAACCGGGGAGCTGTTTTTT; cdr3_aa: CASSVGGLAGTGELFF
v_call: TRBV7-9; clone_size: NA; d_call: NA; j_call: TRBJ2-7; cdr3_nt: TGTGCCAGCAGCTTAGTTGCAGTGTCCTACGAGCAGTACTTC; cdr3_aa: CASSLVAVSYEQYF
v_call: TRBV5-1; clone_size: NA; d_call: TRBD2; j_call: TRBJ2-7; cdr3_nt: TGCGCCAGCAGGGAGACTAGCGGGCCCTCCGGCGAGCAGTACTTC; cdr3_aa: CASRETSGPSGEQYF
v_call: TRBV28; clone_size: NA; d_call: TRBD1; j_call: TRBJ1-5; cdr3_nt: TGTGCCAGCAGGTACGACAGGGGAGGTGGCAATCAGCCCCAGCATTTT; cdr3_aa: CASRYDRGGGNQPQHF
v_call: TRBV9; clone_size: NA; d_call: NA; j_call: TRBJ2-3; cdr3_nt: TGTGCCAGCAGCGTAGTCGGACGGGAGTTCACAGATACGCAGTATTTT; cdr3_aa: CASSVVGREFTDTQYF
v_call: TRBV4-3; clone_size: NA; d_call: TRBD1; j_call: TRBJ2-7; cdr3_nt: TGCGCCAGCAGCCACATTTCCGGGACAGGGGGGTACTACGAGCAGTACTTC; cdr3_aa: CASSHISGTGGYYEQYF
v_call: TRBV5-1; clone_size: NA; d_call: TRBD1; j_call: TRBJ1-1; cdr3_nt: TGCGCCAGCAGCTCGTCACAGGGGGTGAACACTGAAGCTTTCTTT; cdr3_aa: CASSSSQGVNTEAFF
v_call: TRBV5-1; clone_size: NA; d_call: NA; j_call: TRBJ2-1; cdr3_nt: TGCGCCAGCAACGACACCCCGGGGAATGAGCAGTTCTTC; cdr3_aa: CASNDTPGNEQFF
v_call: TRBV5-1; clone_size: NA; d_call: TRBD2; j_call: TRBJ2-3; cdr3_nt: TGCGCCAGCAGCCCCCAAACCGGGACTAGCGGGAGCACAGATACGCAGTATTTT; cdr3_aa: CASSPQTGTSGSTDTQYF
v_call: TRBV28; clone_size: NA; d_call: NA; j_call: TRBJ1-1; cdr3_nt: TGTGCCAGCAGTTTATCGGGGAGCCCTGAAGCTTTCTTT; cdr3_aa: CASSLSGSPEAFF
v_call: TRBV7-2; clone_size: NA; d_call: NA; j_call: TRBJ2-2; cdr3_nt: TGTGCCAGCAGCTCCAACCCGGACGGTCGAAGGGCGAACACCGGGGAGCTGTTTTTT; cdr3_aa: CASSSNPDGRRANTGELFF
v_call: TRBV2; clone_size: NA; d_call: NA; j_call: TRBJ2-5; cdr3_nt: TGTGCCAGCAGCGCCGACTTAGGCGAAGAGACCCAGTACTTC; cdr3_aa: CASSADLGEETQYF
v_call: TRBV6-5; clone_size: NA; d_call: NA; j_call: TRBJ1-4; cdr3_nt: TGTGCCAGCAGGGGCTGGCTCGCGGATAATGAAAAACTGTTTTTT; cdr3_aa: CASRGWLADNEKLFF
v_call: TRBV19; clone_size: NA; d_call: TRBD1; j_call: TRBJ1-2; cdr3_nt: TGTGCCAGTAAAGGGGACAGGGGCCGAGGCTACACCTTC; cdr3_aa: CASKGDRGRGYTF
v_call: TRBV7-9; clone_size: once; d_call: NA; j_call: TRBJ1-2; cdr3_nt: TGTGCCAGCAGCTTTAACTATGGCTACACCTTC; cdr3_aa: CASSFNYGYTF
v_call: TRBV7-3; clone_size: NA; d_call: TRBD1; j_call: TRBJ2-1; cdr3_nt: TGTGCCAGCAGCTTAGGTGTGTACGGGACAGGGGACAATGAGCAGTTCTTC; cdr3_aa: CASSLGVYGTGDNEQFF